This T cell receptor (beta chain) was recovered during a study of early T cells in non-severe SARS-CoV-2 infection. For the study at large: Sequenced bulk RNA came from whole blood that was unsorted, and chains were unpaired.

The protocol attached unique molecular identifiers to individual cDNA molecules. TCRdb re-called the 5' RACE reads through MiXCR, storing one row per CDR3 protein. The sample consists of fewer than 120,000 distinct CDR3 sequences, around 12% of them appearing once. Whole-study results and caveats: Using VDJdb, the matching emphasized anti-spike CD8 responses while missing private and CD4 specificities.

Details on this clonotype: Antigen specificity is unknown.

This TCR came from an adult who was a healthcare worker with PCR-confirmed SARS-CoV-2 infection or an uninfected control (not recorded which). This material consisted of whole blood, taken at baseline.

The CDR3 loop reads CASSPKEGMSSGYTF. CDR3 DNA: TGTGCCAGCAGCCCCAAGGAGGGGATGTCGTCTGGCTACACCTTC. The chain employs TRBV3-1 and TRBJ1-2; perhaps TRBD1 as D (5 bases). In germline, CDR1 is LGHDT, CDR2 YNNKEL (reference sequence). This CDR3 comprises 15 residues. Between the trimmed V and J ends, which lost 4 bases and 7 bases, there was a span of 19 bases.